This entry features one T cell receptor beta chain sequence. The data derive from a study of blood T cell repertoires in COVID-19. Study summary: COVID-19 samples from acute and convalescent phases originated in the United States, Italy and Spain.

Germline V gene lookup returns CDR1 SGHVS and CDR2 FNYEAQ. V was trimmed by 1 base and J by 6 bases, leaving 13 bases between them. CDR3 length: 15 amino acids. Source study methods: Scientists estimated how many nucleated cells there were by amplifying reference gene primers. Produced via immunoSEQ multiplex PCR; TCRdb's table is partial and in-frame only. V, J and clone size derive from that table, while D and trimming were established from the DNA sequence. The sample has about 210,000 clones, 84% seen once. The V gene is TRBV7-6, the J gene TRBJ1-3, with D possibly TRBD1 on 6 matching bases. This receptor was taken from a man between 35 and 55 years old who had recovered from COVID-19. Sequenced input: peripheral blood. As DNA, the CDR3 is TGTGCCAGCAGCTTAGGGTCCGCAGGGGTAAACACCATATATTTT. This translates into CASSLGSAGVNTIYF.